This T cell receptor (beta chain) was sequenced in a study of siplizumab effects on memory and regulatory T cells. Generated by immunoSEQ multiplex PCR, the TCRdb table keeps only in-frame clones and is missing some. Found here are some 56,000 clones, about 98% of them singletons; the top ten hold roughly 0.99%. The CDR3 sequence is 16 residues long. V shed 4 bases and J 2 bases; nucleotides not matched to a gene: 6. CDR1 SGHAT and CDR2 FQDESV come from the germline V gene (reference sequence). This TCR came from a human donor in good health. The chain recombines TRBV11-1 with TRBJ2-3; 10 bases are a match to TRBD2. The sample comprised naive CD8+ T cells sorted from blood. CDR3 DNA: TGTGCCAGCAGCTCTGGACTAGCGGCCCTCACAGATACGCAGTATTTT. Protein sequence: CASSSGLAALTDTQYF.